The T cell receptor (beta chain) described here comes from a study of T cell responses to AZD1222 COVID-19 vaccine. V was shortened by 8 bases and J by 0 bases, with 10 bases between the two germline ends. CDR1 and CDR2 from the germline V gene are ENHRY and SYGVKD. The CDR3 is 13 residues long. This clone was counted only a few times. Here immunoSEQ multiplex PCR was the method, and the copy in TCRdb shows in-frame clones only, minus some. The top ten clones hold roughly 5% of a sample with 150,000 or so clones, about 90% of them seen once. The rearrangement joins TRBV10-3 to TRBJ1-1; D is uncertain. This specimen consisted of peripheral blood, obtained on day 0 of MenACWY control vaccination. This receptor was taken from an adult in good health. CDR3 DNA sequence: TGTGCCATCCAAATTGAGATGAACACTGAAGCTTTCTTT. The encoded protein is CAIQIEMNTEAFF.